The following is a TCR beta chain sequence with its context. No antigen is known for it. The primer mix had 60 Vbeta and 13 Jbeta primers. The method was immunoSEQ multiplex PCR; TCRdb's version includes in-frame clones alone and lacks a portion of them. Of some 140,000 clones listed, approximately 72% were seen once; the top ten hold roughly 2.8%. With 3 bases removed from V and 7 bases from J, the gap between germline ends came to 14 bases. CDR3 size: 14 residues. Per germline, CDR1 SGHRS and CDR2 YFSETQ. The data originate from a study of cytomegalovirus exposure and HLA in healthy donors. General study points: HLA restriction was apparent for most CMV-associated TCR beta chains in a later analysis. In a later analysis, TCR beta V- and J-gene trimming showed a link to a missense DCLRE1C variant.

This TCR was sampled from a man younger than 35 in good health and CMV-seronegative. The rearrangement joins TRBV5-1 to TRBJ2-1, with D possibly TRBD1 on 6 matching bases. The sample was PBMCs. The chain's CDR3 is CASSSDSLWNEQFF. The CDR3 DNA reads as TGCGCCAGCAGCTCGGACAGCCTGTGGAATGAGCAGTTCTTC.